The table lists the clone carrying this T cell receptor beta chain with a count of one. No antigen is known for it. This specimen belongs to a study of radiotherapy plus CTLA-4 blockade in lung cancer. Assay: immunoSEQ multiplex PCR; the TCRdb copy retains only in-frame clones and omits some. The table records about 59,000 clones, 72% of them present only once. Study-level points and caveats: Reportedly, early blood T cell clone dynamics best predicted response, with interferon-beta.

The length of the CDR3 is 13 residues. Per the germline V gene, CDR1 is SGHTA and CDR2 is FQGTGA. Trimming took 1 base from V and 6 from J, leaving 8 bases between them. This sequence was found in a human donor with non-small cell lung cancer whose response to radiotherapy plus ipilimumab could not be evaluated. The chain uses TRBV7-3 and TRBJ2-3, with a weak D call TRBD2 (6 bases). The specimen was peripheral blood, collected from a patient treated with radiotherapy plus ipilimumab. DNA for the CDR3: TGTGCCAGCAGCTTAATTCGGGGGGATACGCAGTATTTT. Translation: CASSLIRGDTQYF.